The 30 T cell receptor beta chains below were found in one sample sequenced in a study of shared clonotypes between healthy human individuals. Clones were sequenced by immunoSEQ multiplex PCR, and TCRdb holds only the in-frame ones, with some missing. The sample consists of approximately 2.5 million clones, about 92% of them appearing once. The sequenced sample was naive CD4+ T cells sorted from blood. The subset here: CD45RA+ positively selected. Source of these receptors: a man younger than 35 in good health.

This sequence joins TRBV6-4 and TRBJ1-1; D is undetermined. This CDR3 contains 13 residues. Germline lookup yields CDR1 MRHNA and CDR2 SNTAGT. Trimming left V 5 bases short and J 3 bases short, with 10 bases between. The CDR3 nucleotides read TGTGCCAGCAGTCGAGGACGTTACACTGAAGCTTTCTTT. Translation: CASSRGRYTEAFF.

The chain combines TRBV27 with TRBJ2-5, with D perhaps TRBD2 (6 bases). From germline, CDR1 is MNHEY and CDR2 SMNVEV (reference sequence). The CDR3 runs 12 residues. The V and J ends lost 6 bases and 7 bases respectively, with 12 bases between them. The DNA for the CDR3 is TGTGCCAGCAGCGCAATCGGGGGGACCCAGTACTTC. Its translation is CASSAIGGTQYF.

This clone was seen once. The V call is TRBV2, the J call TRBJ2-2; TRBD1 is a possible D gene (5 bases). The CDR3 runs to 16 residues. Germline assignment: CDR1 SNHLY and CDR2 FYNNEI. V lost 6 bases to trimming and J lost 0 bases, with 14 bases between them. The CDR3, as DNA: TGTGCCAGCAGCGGAATGGACATAGCGAACACCGGGGAGCTGTTTTTT. Translating it yields CASSGMDIANTGELFF. The full variable domain, completed using reference TRBV2 and TRBJ2-2, is EPEVTQTPSHQVTQMGQEVILRCVPISNHLYFYWYRQILGQKVEFLVSFYNNEISEKSEIFDDQFSVERPDGSNFTLKIRSTKLEDSAMYFCASSGMDIANTGELFFGEGSRLTVL.

The V call is TRBV28, the J call TRBJ1-2; TRBD1 matches at 7 bases. V was pared by 8 bases and J by 0 bases, with 18 bases of the junction left unmatched. The CDR3 is 18 residues long. The germline CDR1 and CDR2 sequences are MDHEN and SYDVKM. CDR3 sequence: CASSTGTAGGRANYGYTF. In DNA, the CDR3 is TGTGCCAGCTCAACCGGGACAGCGGGGGGAAGAGCTAACTATGGCTACACCTTC.

The V and J genes are TRBV30 and TRBJ1-2, with 9 bases identical to TRBD1. This CDR3 contains 13 residues. Germline V CDR1 and CDR2: GTSNPN, SVGIG (reference sequence). V gave up 3 bases and J gave up 8 bases; unmatched junction bases: 7. CDR3 in amino acids: CAWRITGGSGYTF. DNA for the CDR3: TGTGCCTGGAGGATAACAGGGGGCAGCGGCTACACCTTC.

About this clone: The sample carries other DNA sequences with the same CDR3. The chain is built from TRBV18 and TRBJ1-1, with a weak D call TRBD1 (6 bases). Germline-derived CDR1 and CDR2 are KGHSH and LQKENI. V was clipped by 3 bases and J by 1 base, with 9 bases between them. This CDR3 comprises 14 residues. The CDR3 is CASSPTTGNTEAFF. DNA of the CDR3: TGTGCCAGCTCACCGACGACAGGGAACACTGAAGCTTTCTTT.

Here the CDR3 DNA reads TGTGCCAGCAGCTCTGGGGGGCTAGCGGGAGCCGGGGAGCTGTTTTTT. It is translated as CASSSGGLAGAGELFF. The genes are TRBV7-2 and TRBJ2-2, with 10 bases aligning to TRBD2. This CDR3 contains 16 residues. After removal of 4 bases from V and 6 bases from J, the junction contained 8 bases not matched to a gene. Germline V gene sequence: CDR1 SGHTA, CDR2 FQGNSA.

This chain uses TRBV2 with TRBJ2-5, with no clear D. The better agreement between TRBJ2-7 and the DNA end casts doubt on the J call. CDR1 and CDR2 (germline): SNHLY, FYNNEI. The CDR3 has 12 amino acids. CDR3: CASSPSSYEQYF. CDR3 nucleotides: TGTGCCAGCAGCCCTAGTTCCTACGAGCAGTACTTC.

Comments on this clone: The junction departs from germline at one end; a sequencing error may be responsible. The rearrangement uses TRBV7-6 and TRBJ2-2; TRBD1 or TRBD2 may be the D gene (5 bases each). This CDR3 has 15 amino acids. Germline V CDR1 and CDR2: SGHVS, FNYEAQ. Written as DNA, the CDR3 is TGTGCCAGCAGCCAGAACGAGGGCCCGGCCGGGGCGCTGTTTTTT. This gives the protein CASSQNEGPAGALFF.

The chain carries TRBV6-6 and TRBJ1-2; TRBD1 is a possible D gene (5 bases). Germline CDR1 reads MNHNY; CDR2 reads SVGAGI (reference sequence). With 7 bases removed from V and 1 base from J, the gap between germline ends came to 19 bases. The CDR3 has 16 residues. The CDR3 region has the DNA TGTGCCAGCAAGTGGAGCGAGGGACCCGGTAACTATGGCTACACCTTC. Translated: CASKWSEGPGNYGYTF.

V is TRBV11-2 and J is TRBJ1-1; 9 positions agree with TRBD1. The CDR3 sequence is 15 residues long. V lost 3 bases and J lost 2; bases outside the gene matches: 4. Germline CDR1 and CDR2: SGHAT and FQNNGV. The CDR3 reads CASSLWTGANTEAFF. The CDR3 DNA is TGTGCCAGCAGCTTGTGGACAGGGGCTAACACTGAAGCTTTCTTT. The whole variable domain, remainder taken from reference TRBV11-2 and TRBJ1-1, is EAGVAQSPRYKIIEKRQSVAFWCNPISGHATLYWYQQILGQGPKLLIQFQNNGVVDDSQLPKDRFSAERLKGVDSTLKIQPAKLEDSAVYLCASSLWTGANTEAFFGQGTRLTVV.

On this clone: A junction boundary mismatches the germline segment, possibly from a read error. The rearrangement links TRBV7-7 to TRBJ2-3; TRBD1 agrees at 7 bases. CDR1 SSHAT and CDR2 FNYEAQ come from the germline V gene (reference sequence). The CDR3 runs to 14 residues. CDR3 amino acids: CASSSLGGSDTQYF. CDR3 nucleotide sequence: TGTGCTAGCAGCTCCCTAGGGGGCTCAGATACGCAGTATTTT.

This clone was counted once. Other DNA sequences in the sample encode the same CDR3. The DNA of the CDR3 is TGCGCCAGCAGCCCCACAGGGGGCGCTGAGACCCAGTACTTC. This encodes CASSPTGGAETQYF. The chain has TRBV5-1 and TRBJ2-5; TRBD1 matches 9 bases. The V and J ends lost 4 bases and 5 bases, in that order; junction bases with no gene match: 6. Germline V gene data show CDR1 as SGHRS and CDR2 as YFSETQ. The CDR3 sequence is 14 residues long.

The chain is built from TRBV2 and TRBJ1-1, with a tentative D call TRBD1 (6 bases). This CDR3 has 13 amino acids. Germline CDR1 is SNHLY and CDR2 is FYNNEI. V lost 5 bases, J lost 5 bases, and 12 bases lay in between. The CDR3 loop reads CASSSAGETEAFF. In nucleotides, the CDR3 is TGTGCCAGCAGTTCCGCAGGGGAGACTGAAGCTTTCTTT. The variable domain in full, completed from reference TRBV2 and TRBJ1-1, reads EPEVTQTPSHQVTQMGQEVILRCVPISNHLYFYWYRQILGQKVEFLVSFYNNEISEKSEIFDDQFSVERPDGSNFTLKIRSTKLEDSAMYFCASSSAGETEAFFGQGTRLTVV.

Regarding this clone: No DNA is shown, since the ends of the CDR3 on it are uncertain; the CDR3 is the one TCRdb lists. The chain is built from TRBV7-6 and TRBJ2-1; the D call in the table, TRBD2, was not verified against the DNA. Ends included, the CDR3 has 14 residues. The germline CDR1 and CDR2 sequences are SGHVS and FNYEAQ. CDR3 in amino acids: CASSTWDFGNEQFF.

CDR3: CASSEVGGSPYEQYF. The CDR3 coding sequence is TGTGCCAGCAGTGAAGTTGGAGGGTCCCCCTACGAGCAGTACTTC. This chain joins TRBV2 and TRBJ2-7; a weak D match, TRBD2 (6 bases). Germline V lookup: CDR1 SNHLY, CDR2 FYNNEI. The CDR3 has 15 amino acids. The V and J ends lost 1 base and 2 bases respectively, with 12 bases between them.

V gene TRBV19 combines with J gene TRBJ1-6, with 9 bases aligning to TRBD1. This CDR3 has 16 residues. Per germline, CDR1 LNHDA and CDR2 SQIVND (reference sequence). Unmatched junction bases numbered 4, after V lost 4 bases and J lost 3 bases. The CDR3 loop is CASSSPGQGYNSPLHF. For the CDR3, the DNA is TGTGCCAGTAGTAGCCCGGGACAGGGCTATAATTCACCCCTCCACTTT.

V and J are TRBV7-8 and TRBJ2-3; 8 bases fit TRBD2. V trimming: 3 bases; J trimming: 1 base; junction bases outside the gene matches: 9. Per germline, CDR1 SGHVS and CDR2 FQNEAQ. This CDR3 is built from 17 residues. CDR3 sequence reads: CASSLVLRGARTDTQYF. As DNA, the CDR3 is TGTGCCAGCAGCTTGGTTTTGCGGGGGGCCCGCACAGATACGCAGTATTTT.

A single count supports this clone. This rearrangement joins TRBV18 to TRBJ2-3; D is possibly TRBD1 (5 bases). The CDR3 consists of 15 residues. Trimming pared 3 bases from V and 2 bases from J, leaving 12 bases between. Germline-derived CDR1 and CDR2 are KGHSH and LQKENI. The CDR3 DNA follows: TGTGCCAGCTCACCCGACCCAGGGTCCACAGATACGCAGTATTTT. Translated: CASSPDPGSTDTQYF.

This rearrangement joins TRBV10-3 to TRBJ1-1, with D uncertain. The germline V gene encodes CDR1 ENHRY and CDR2 SYGVKD. The CDR3 totals 14 residues. Trimming took 3 bases from V and 3 from J, leaving 11 bases between them. The CDR3 DNA reads as TGTGCCATCAGTGAAAGAACGGTGGACACTGAAGCTTTCTTT. Its protein is CAISERTVDTEAFF.

For this clone: A much larger clone lies a single base off, so this may be a read error. The sample carries other DNA sequences with the same CDR3. The chain carries TRBV5-4 and TRBJ2-5, with no clear D. This CDR3 is built from 11 residues. Germline assignment: CDR1 SGHNT and CDR2 YYREEE (reference sequence). Trimming removed 1 base at V and 4 bases at J, with 2 bases between. The DNA of the CDR3 is TGTGCCAGCAGCTTGCGAGAGACCCAGTACTTC. It codes for CASSLRETQYF.

J is TRBJ2-6 and V is TRBV10-3; D uncertain. The V end was cut by 4 bases, the J end by 0 bases, with 4 bases between. Germline CDR1 reads ENHRY; CDR2 reads SYGVKD. The CDR3 is 14 amino acids. This CDR3 reads CAISGGSGANVLTF. As DNA, the CDR3 is TGTGCCATCAGTGGGGGCTCTGGGGCCAACGTCCTGACTTTC.

The chain links TRBV2 to TRBJ1-3, with D unresolved. Trimming removed 2 bases from V and 4 bases from J, with 18 bases in between. The germline gives CDR1 SNHLY, CDR2 FYNNEI. There are 17 residues in the CDR3. CDR3 in DNA: TGTGCCAGCAGTGAAATTTGGGTTGTGTACCCCGGAAACACCATATATTTT. Residues: CASSEIWVVYPGNTIYF.

Note on this clone: Other DNA variants within this sample encode the same CDR3. The chain couples TRBV30 to TRBJ2-7, with 7 bases fitting TRBD2. There are 13 residues in the CDR3. Losses at the gene ends were 4 bases for V and 7 bases for J; bases not matched to a gene: 10. Germline assignment: CDR1 GTSNPN and CDR2 SVGIG (reference sequence). CDR3 sequence reads: CAWTLGGVGEQYF. The CDR3 nucleotides are TGTGCCTGGACCCTGGGGGGGGTTGGAGAGCAGTACTTC.

This clone was found a few times. Other DNA sequences in the same sample also yield this CDR3. V and J are TRBV2 and TRBJ1-1; D uncertain. This CDR3 has 13 residues. Trimming removed 4 bases at V and 1 base at J, with 7 bases between. Germline V gene sequence: CDR1 SNHLY, CDR2 FYNNEI. In DNA form, the CDR3 reads TGTGCCAGCAGTGGCCAGTGGAACACTGAAGCTTTCTTT. This encodes CASSGQWNTEAFF.

About this clone itself: This sample includes further DNA sequences coding for the same CDR3. The chain recombines TRBV2 with TRBJ2-7, with D perhaps matching TRBD1 (6 bases). The CDR3 runs 14 residues. The germline V and J ends were trimmed by 4 bases and 0 bases, with 10 bases remaining between them. Germline CDR1 and CDR2: SNHLY and FYNNEI. The CDR3 nucleotides are TGTGCCAGCAGTGCAACAGGGAGCTCCTACGAGCAGTACTTC. It translates to CASSATGSSYEQYF.

The genes are TRBV6-1 and TRBJ2-7; D not certain. The CDR3 is made up of 13 amino acids. Trimming cost V 6 bases and J 0 bases, with 9 bases left between them. Germline-derived CDR1 and CDR2 are MNHNS and SASEGT. The CDR3 is CASSSASSYEQYF. The DNA for the CDR3 is TGTGCCAGCAGCTCCGCTAGCTCCTACGAGCAGTACTTC.

The V call is TRBV5-4, the J call TRBJ2-7; D possibly matches TRBD1 or TRBD2 (5 bases each). This CDR3 region has 19 residues. Between the trimmed V and J ends, which lost 5 bases and 2 bases, there was a span of 29 bases. Looked up from germline, CDR1 is SGHNT and CDR2 is YYREEE (reference sequence). Here the CDR3 DNA reads TGTGCCAGCAGGAGAATCGGCCGAGAAGGGACCCGCTCCCCCTACGAGCAGTACTTC. Translating it yields CASRRIGREGTRSPYEQYF. Drawing the rest from reference TRBV5-4 and TRBJ2-7, the complete variable domain is ETGVTQSPTHLIKTRGQQVTLRCSSQSGHNTVSWYQQALGQGPQFIFQYYREEENGRGNFPPRFSGLQFPNYSSELNVNALELDDSALYLCASRRIGREGTRSPYEQYFGPGTRLTVT.

This clone showed up just a few times. The chain combines TRBV7-2 with TRBJ1-5; a weak D match, TRBD1 (6 bases). Deletions cut 7 bases from V and 7 bases from J, with 20 bases between. Germline assignment: CDR1 SGHTA and CDR2 FQGNSA. The CDR3 sequence is 15 residues long. The CDR3 loop is CASKSSAQGYQPQHF. The CDR3, as DNA: TGTGCCAGCAAATCCTCAGCACAGGGCTACCAGCCCCAGCATTTT.

Points on this clone: Additional DNA sequences in this sample encode the identical CDR3. The V gene is TRBV14, the J gene TRBJ1-1; D is unclear. The germline CDR1 and CDR2 sequences are SGHDN and FVKESK. Trimming left V 0 bases short and J 0 bases short, with 2 bases between. The CDR3 is 13 residues long. CDR3 amino acids: CASSQELNTEAFF. The CDR3 DNA reads TGTGCCAGCAGCCAAGAGTTGAACACTGAAGCTTTCTTT.